This is a list of T cell receptor beta chains from one sample in a study of T cells after yellow fever vaccination. From the 5' RACE reads, TCRdb called clonotypes with MiXCR, one entry per CDR3 protein. The table includes about 320,000 distinct CDR3 sequences, around 6.8% detected once. The specimen was PBMCs, collected about 41 days after the first yellow fever vaccination. These receptors were collected from a man aged 18 to 29 who received the YFV17D yellow fever vaccine. The CDR3 runs from the conserved cysteine through the conserved F or W. Each record gives: D gene, clone size, J gene, V gene, CDR3 DNA, CDR3 protein. A D gene is named only where the DNA matches it firmly. Only part of the rows carry a size: once, few, many, or a class if the clone is expanded.

d_call: NA; clone_size: few; j_call: TRBJ2-3; v_call: TRBV4-2; cdr3_nt: TGTGCCAGCAGCCAAGCACTAGTCAACGCAGATACGCAGTATTTT; cdr3_aa: CASSQALVNADTQYF
d_call: TRBD1; clone_size: NA; j_call: TRBJ2-1; v_call: TRBV27; cdr3_nt: TGTGCCAGCAGTTCGGGACAGGGGCGCTACAATGAGCAGTTCTTC; cdr3_aa: CASSSGQGRYNEQFF
d_call: TRBD1; clone_size: many; j_call: TRBJ2-2; v_call: TRBV10-3; cdr3_nt: TGTGCCATCACCGGGACAGGGAACACCGGGGAGCTGTTTTTT; cdr3_aa: CAITGTGNTGELFF
d_call: NA; clone_size: few; j_call: TRBJ2-1; v_call: TRBV5-1; cdr3_nt: TGCGCCAGCAGCTTAGTTGGGAACCCACACAATGAGCAGTTCTTC; cdr3_aa: CASSLVGNPHNEQFF
d_call: NA; clone_size: NA; j_call: TRBJ1-3; v_call: TRBV25-1; cdr3_nt: TGTGCCAGCAGTGAATCGGGGCGGAGATACTGTGGAAACACCATATATTTT; cdr3_aa: CASSESGRRYCGNTIYF
d_call: TRBD2; clone_size: few; j_call: TRBJ2-1; v_call: TRBV30; cdr3_nt: TGTGCCTGGACACGCGGGGGGCTCTCCTACAATGAGCAGTTCTTC; cdr3_aa: CAWTRGGLSYNEQFF
d_call: TRBD1; clone_size: few; j_call: TRBJ2-1; v_call: TRBV6-5; cdr3_nt: TGTGCCAGCAGTTTGACAGGGGGAAGTGCCAATGAGCAGTTCTTC; cdr3_aa: CASSLTGGSANEQFF
d_call: TRBD1; clone_size: NA; j_call: TRBJ2-7; v_call: TRBV10-3; cdr3_nt: TGTGCCATCAGTTGGATACAGGGGTCCGGTGGCGAGCAGTACTTC; cdr3_aa: CAISWIQGSGGEQYF
d_call: TRBD1; clone_size: few; j_call: TRBJ2-5; v_call: TRBV5-4; cdr3_nt: TGTGCCAGCAGCCCCTGGGACAGGGGGCAACGAGAGACCCAGTACTTC; cdr3_aa: CASSPWDRGQRETQYF
d_call: NA; clone_size: many; j_call: TRBJ1-4; v_call: TRBV4-3; cdr3_nt: TGCGCCAGCAGCCAAGATGGGGGAGAAAAACTGTTTTTT; cdr3_aa: CASSQDGGEKLFF
d_call: TRBD2; clone_size: NA; j_call: TRBJ2-1; v_call: TRBV20-1; cdr3_nt: TGCAGTGCTAGTTTAGCGGGGGCGAACTACAATGAGCAGTTCTTC; cdr3_aa: CSASLAGANYNEQFF
d_call: NA; clone_size: many; j_call: TRBJ2-5; v_call: TRBV3-1; cdr3_nt: TGTGCCAGCAGCCAATTGACCGAGACCCAGTACTTC; cdr3_aa: CASSQLTETQYF
d_call: NA; clone_size: many; j_call: TRBJ2-3; v_call: TRBV7-2; cdr3_nt: TGTGCCAGCACGCCGGGGCGGGGGCGGGATACGCAGTATTTT; cdr3_aa: CASTPGRGRDTQYF
d_call: TRBD1; clone_size: few; j_call: TRBJ2-1; v_call: TRBV27; cdr3_nt: TGTGCCAGCAGAAGACCCGACAGGGGAATCGTCTTC; cdr3_aa: CASRRPDRGIVF
d_call: NA; clone_size: few; j_call: TRBJ1-6; v_call: TRBV18; cdr3_nt: TGTGCCAGCTCACCAGGGCAGGGAGGTGATTCACCCCTCCACTTT; cdr3_aa: CASSPGQGGDSPLHF